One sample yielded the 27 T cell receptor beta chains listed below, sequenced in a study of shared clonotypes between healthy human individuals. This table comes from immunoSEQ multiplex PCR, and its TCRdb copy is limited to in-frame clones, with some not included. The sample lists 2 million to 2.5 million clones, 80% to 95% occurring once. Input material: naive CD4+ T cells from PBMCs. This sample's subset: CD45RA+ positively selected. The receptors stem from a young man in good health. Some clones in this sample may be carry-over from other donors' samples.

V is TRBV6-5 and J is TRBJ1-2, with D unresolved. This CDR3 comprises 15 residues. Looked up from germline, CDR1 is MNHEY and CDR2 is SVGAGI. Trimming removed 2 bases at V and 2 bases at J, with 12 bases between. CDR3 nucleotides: TGTGCCAGCAGTTACGGGAGATCCTGGAACTATGGCTACACCTTC. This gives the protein CASSYGRSWNYGYTF.

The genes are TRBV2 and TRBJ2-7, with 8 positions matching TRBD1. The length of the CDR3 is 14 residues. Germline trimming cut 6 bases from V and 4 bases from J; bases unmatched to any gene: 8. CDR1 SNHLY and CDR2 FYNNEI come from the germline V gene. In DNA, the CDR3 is TGTGCCAGCAGGGACAGGGCGAGGGGGTACGAGCAGTACTTC. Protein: CASRDRARGYEQYF.

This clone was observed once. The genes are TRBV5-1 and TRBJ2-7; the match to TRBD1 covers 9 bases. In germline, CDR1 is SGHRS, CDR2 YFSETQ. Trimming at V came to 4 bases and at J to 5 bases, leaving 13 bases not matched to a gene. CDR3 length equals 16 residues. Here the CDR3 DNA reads TGCGCCAGCAGCGGGATCCCGGGACAGGGCTACAACGAGCAGTACTTC. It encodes CASSGIPGQGYNEQYF.

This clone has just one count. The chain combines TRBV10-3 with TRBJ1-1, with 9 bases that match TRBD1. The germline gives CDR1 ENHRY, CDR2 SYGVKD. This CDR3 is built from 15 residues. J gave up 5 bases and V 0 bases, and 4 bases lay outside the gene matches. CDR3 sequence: CAISESGTGYTEAFF. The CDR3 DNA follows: TGTGCCATCAGTGAGTCCGGGACAGGGTATACTGAAGCTTTCTTT.

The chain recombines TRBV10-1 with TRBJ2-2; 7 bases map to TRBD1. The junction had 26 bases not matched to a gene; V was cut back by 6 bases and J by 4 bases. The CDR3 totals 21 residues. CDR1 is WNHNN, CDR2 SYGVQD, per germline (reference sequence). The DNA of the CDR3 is TGCGCCAGCAGAAAGGACTCGGGGACAGAATCCTACAAACAGGGCACCGGGGAGCTGTTTTTT. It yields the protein CASRKDSGTESYKQGTGELFF.

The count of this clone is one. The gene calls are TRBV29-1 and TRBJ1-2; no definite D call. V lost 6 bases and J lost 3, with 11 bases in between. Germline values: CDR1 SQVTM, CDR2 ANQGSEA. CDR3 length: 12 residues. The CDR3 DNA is TGCAGCGTCGAGGGTCTCGACTATGGCTACACCTTC. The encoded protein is CSVEGLDYGYTF.

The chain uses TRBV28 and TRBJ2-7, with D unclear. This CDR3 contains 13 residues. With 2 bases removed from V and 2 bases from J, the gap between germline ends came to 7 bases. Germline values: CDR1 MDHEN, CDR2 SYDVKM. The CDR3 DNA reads TGTGCCAGCAGTTTAACATTCCCCTACGAGCAGTACTTC. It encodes CASSLTFPYEQYF. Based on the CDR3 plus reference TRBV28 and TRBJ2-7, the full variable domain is DVKVTQSSRYLVKRTGEKVFLECVQDMDHENMFWYRQDPGLGLRLIYFSYDVKMKEKGDIPEGYSVSREKKERFSLILESASTNQTSMYLCASSLTFPYEQYFGPGTRLTVT.

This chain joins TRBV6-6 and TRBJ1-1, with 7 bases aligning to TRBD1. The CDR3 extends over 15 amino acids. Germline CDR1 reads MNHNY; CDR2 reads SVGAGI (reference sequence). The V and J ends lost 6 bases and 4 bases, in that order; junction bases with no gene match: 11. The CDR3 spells CASRDRTGGATEAFF. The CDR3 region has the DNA TGTGCCAGCAGAGACCGGACAGGAGGTGCCACTGAAGCTTTCTTT.

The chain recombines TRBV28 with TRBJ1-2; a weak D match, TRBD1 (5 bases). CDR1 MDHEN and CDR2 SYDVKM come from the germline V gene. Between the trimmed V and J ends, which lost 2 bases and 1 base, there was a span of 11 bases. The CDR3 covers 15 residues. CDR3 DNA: TGTGCCAGCAGTTTAGACGGCAGGGATAACTATGGCTACACCTTC. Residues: CASSLDGRDNYGYTF.

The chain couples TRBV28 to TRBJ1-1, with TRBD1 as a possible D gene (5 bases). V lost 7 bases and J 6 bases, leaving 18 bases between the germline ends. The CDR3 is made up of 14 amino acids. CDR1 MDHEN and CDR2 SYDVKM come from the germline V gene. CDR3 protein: CASTTAGGYSEAFF. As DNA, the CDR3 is TGTGCCAGCACTACCGCCGGGGGGTACTCTGAAGCTTTCTTT.

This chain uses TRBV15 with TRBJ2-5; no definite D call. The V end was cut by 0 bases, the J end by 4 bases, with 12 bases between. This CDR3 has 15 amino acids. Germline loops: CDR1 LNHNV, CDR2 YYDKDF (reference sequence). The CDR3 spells CATSRDRARTETQYF. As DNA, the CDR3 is TGTGCCACCAGCAGAGATAGAGCCAGAACAGAGACCCAGTACTTC. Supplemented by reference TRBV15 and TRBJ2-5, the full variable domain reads DAMVIQNPRYQVTQFGKPVTLSCSQTLNHNVMYWYQQKSSQAPKLLFHYYDKDFNNEADTPDNFQSRRPNTSFCFLDIRSPGLGDTAMYLCATSRDRARTETQYFGPGTRLLVL.

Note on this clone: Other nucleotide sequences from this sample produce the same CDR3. CDR3 loop: CASSLTGSSYNEQFF. CDR3 DNA sequence: TGTGCCAGCAGCTTGACCGGGAGCTCCTACAATGAGCAGTTCTTC. The chain uses TRBV5-4 and TRBJ2-1; D possibly corresponds to TRBD2 (6 bases). The CDR3 is 15 residues long. V was pared by 1 base and J by 0 bases, with 8 bases between. Germline values: CDR1 SGHNT, CDR2 YYREEE (reference sequence).

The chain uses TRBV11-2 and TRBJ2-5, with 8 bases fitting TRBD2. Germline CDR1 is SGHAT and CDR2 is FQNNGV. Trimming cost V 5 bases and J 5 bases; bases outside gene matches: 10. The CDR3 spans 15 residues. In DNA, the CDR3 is TGTGCCAGCAGCCCTACCGCGGGAGGCGGGGAGACCCAGTACTTC. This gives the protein CASSPTAGGGETQYF.

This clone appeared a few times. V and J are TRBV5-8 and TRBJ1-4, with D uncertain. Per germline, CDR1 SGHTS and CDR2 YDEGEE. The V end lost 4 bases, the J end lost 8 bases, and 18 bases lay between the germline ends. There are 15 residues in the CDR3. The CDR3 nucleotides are TGTGCCAGCAGCCCCGGTCGGAGGTCGGGGGAAAAACTGTTTTTT. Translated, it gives CASSPGRRSGEKLFF.

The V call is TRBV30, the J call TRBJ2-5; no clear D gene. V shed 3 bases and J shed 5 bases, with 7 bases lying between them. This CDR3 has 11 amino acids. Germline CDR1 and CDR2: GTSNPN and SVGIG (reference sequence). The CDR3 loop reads CAWRGRETQYF. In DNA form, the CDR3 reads TGTGCCTGGAGAGGTAGGGAGACCCAGTACTTC.

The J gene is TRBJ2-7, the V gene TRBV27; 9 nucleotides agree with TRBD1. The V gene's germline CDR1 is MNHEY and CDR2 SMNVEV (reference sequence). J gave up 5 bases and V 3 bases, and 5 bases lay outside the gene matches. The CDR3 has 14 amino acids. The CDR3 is CASSLWDRANEQYF. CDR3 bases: TGTGCCAGCAGTTTGTGGGACAGGGCTAACGAGCAGTACTTC.

CDR3 sequence reads: CASSSGPATDTQYF. CDR3 nucleotides: TGTGCCAGCAGCTCAGGACCGGCAACAGATACGCAGTATTTT. The V gene is TRBV7-2, the J gene TRBJ2-3; no definite D call. Germline loops: CDR1 SGHTA, CDR2 FQGNSA. This CDR3 is built from 14 residues. V lost 4 bases, J lost 3 bases, and 11 bases lay in between.

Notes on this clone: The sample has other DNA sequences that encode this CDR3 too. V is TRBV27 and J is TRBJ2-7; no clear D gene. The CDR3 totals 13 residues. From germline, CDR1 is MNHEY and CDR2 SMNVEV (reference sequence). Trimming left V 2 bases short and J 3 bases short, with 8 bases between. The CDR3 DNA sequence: TGTGCCAGCAGTTTAGTAGGCAGCTACGAGCAGTACTTC. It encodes CASSLVGSYEQYF.

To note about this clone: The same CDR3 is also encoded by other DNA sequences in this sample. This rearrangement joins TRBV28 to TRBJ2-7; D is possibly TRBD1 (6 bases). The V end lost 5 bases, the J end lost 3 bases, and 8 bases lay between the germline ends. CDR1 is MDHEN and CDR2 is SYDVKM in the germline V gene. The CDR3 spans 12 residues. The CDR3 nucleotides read TGTGCCAGCAGTAGGACAGTCTACGAGCAGTACTTC. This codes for CASSRTVYEQYF.

The CDR3 loop reads CASSDLTRFRREQFF. The CDR3 nucleotides are TGTGCCAGCAGTGATTTGACACGGTTTCGGCGTGAGCAGTTCTTC. The chain uses TRBV6-1 and TRBJ2-1, with D unclear. This CDR3 contains 15 residues. The germline CDR1 and CDR2 sequences are MNHNS and SASEGT. The V and J ends lost 3 bases and 9 bases respectively, with 18 bases between them.

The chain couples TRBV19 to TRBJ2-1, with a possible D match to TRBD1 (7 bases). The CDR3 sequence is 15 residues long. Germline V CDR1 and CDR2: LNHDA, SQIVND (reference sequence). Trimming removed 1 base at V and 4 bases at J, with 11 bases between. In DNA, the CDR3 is TGTGCCAGTAGTATAGGCCAGGGGGGATACAATGAGCAGTTCTTC. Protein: CASSIGQGGYNEQFF.

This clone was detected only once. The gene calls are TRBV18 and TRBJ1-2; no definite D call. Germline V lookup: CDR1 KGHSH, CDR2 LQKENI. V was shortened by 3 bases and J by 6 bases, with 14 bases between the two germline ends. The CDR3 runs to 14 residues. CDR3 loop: CASSPPPGQHGYTF. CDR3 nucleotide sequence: TGTGCCAGCTCACCCCCTCCCGGGCAACATGGCTACACCTTC.

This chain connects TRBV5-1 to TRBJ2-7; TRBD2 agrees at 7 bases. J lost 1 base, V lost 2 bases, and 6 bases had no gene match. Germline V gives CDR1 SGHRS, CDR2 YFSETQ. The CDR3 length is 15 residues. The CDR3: CASSFSWEGSYEQYF. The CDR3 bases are TGCGCCAGCAGCTTCAGTTGGGAGGGTTCCTACGAGCAGTACTTC.

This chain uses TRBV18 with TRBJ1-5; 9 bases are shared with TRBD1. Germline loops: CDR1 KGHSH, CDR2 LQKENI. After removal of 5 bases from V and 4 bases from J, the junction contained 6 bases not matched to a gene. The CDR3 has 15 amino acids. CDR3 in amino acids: CASSKPGTGNQPQHF. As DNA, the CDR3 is TGTGCCAGCTCAAAACCCGGGACAGGGAATCAGCCCCAGCATTTT.

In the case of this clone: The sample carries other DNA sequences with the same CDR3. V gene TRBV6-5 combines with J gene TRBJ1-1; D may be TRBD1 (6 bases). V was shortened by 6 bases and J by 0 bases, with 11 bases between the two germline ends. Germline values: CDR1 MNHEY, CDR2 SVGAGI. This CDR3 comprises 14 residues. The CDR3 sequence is CASRPGQMNTEAFF. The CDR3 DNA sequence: TGTGCCAGCAGGCCGGGACAAATGAACACTGAAGCTTTCTTT.

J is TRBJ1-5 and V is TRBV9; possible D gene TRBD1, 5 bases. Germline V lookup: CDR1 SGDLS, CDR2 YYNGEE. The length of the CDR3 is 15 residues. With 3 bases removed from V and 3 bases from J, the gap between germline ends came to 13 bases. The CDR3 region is CASSAGRIDNQPQHF. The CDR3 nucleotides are TGTGCCAGCAGCGCAGGGCGGATTGACAATCAGCCCCAGCATTTT.

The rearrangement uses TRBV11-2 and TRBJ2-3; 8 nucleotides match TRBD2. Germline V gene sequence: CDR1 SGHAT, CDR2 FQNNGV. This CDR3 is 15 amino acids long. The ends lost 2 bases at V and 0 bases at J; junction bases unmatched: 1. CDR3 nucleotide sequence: TGTGCCAGCAGCTTATCGGGAGGGAGCACAGATACGCAGTATTTT. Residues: CASSLSGGSTDTQYF.